The next 20 T cell receptor beta chains were all read from a single sample in a study of spatial heterogeneity in lung cancer. Study-wide results and caveats: The number of expanded tumor alpha and beta chains correlated with mutation number.

MiXCR was run by TCRdb on the 5' RACE reads, yielding one entry per CDR3 protein. The table has 20,000 to 30,000 distinct CDR3 sequences, 8.8% seen once. Time point described: sample taken at primary tumor resection. Their target antigens are unknown. This specimen was lung tumor tissue, taken at surgery. Receptors were obtained from a male donor with early-stage non-small cell lung cancer.

This clonotype rates as medium-sized (0.01 to 0.1%). The CDR3 reads CASSPQGGEQFF. As DNA, the CDR3 is TGTGCCAGCAGCCCCCAGGGGGGTGAGCAGTTCTTC. The genes are TRBV7-3 and TRBJ2-1; D possibly corresponds to TRBD1 (7 bases). Trimming pared 5 bases from V and 9 bases from J, leaving 11 bases between. Germline V gives CDR1 SGHTA, CDR2 FQGTGA. This CDR3 comprises 12 residues.

This clonotype was seen only a few times. The chain is built from TRBV2 and TRBJ2-4; D is undetermined. This CDR3 has 15 amino acids. CDR1 SNHLY and CDR2 FYNNEI come from the germline V gene. Deletions cut 4 bases from V and 1 base from J, with 11 bases between. The DNA for the CDR3 is TGTGCCAGCAGTGCCCGACAAACTGCCAAAAACATTCAGTACTTC. This translates into CASSARQTAKNIQYF.

This chain connects TRBV5-6 to TRBJ2-7; D is ambiguous. The germline CDR1 and CDR2 sequences are SGHDT and YYEEEE. Trimming pared 4 bases from V and 2 bases from J, leaving 7 bases between. The CDR3 has 12 residues. As DNA, the CDR3 is TGTGCCAGCAGCCGACAAACCTACGAGCAGTACTTC. Its protein is CASSRQTYEQYF. Supplemented by reference TRBV5-6 and TRBJ2-7, the full variable domain reads DAGVTQSPTHLIKTRGQQVTLRCSPKSGHDTVSWYQQALGQGPQFIFQYYEEEERQRGNFPDRFSGHQFPNYSSELNVNALLLGDSALYLCASSRQTYEQYFGPGTRLTVT.

This clonotype was recorded many times. The rearrangement joins TRBV20-1 to TRBJ1-2; D gene unclear. The CDR3 totals 12 residues. Germline CDR1 reads DFQATT; CDR2 reads SNEGSKA (reference sequence). The CDR3 region has the DNA TGCAGCCCTCCAAGGACCCCATATGGCTACACCTTC. Translating gives CSPPRTPYGYTF.

This clonotype was seen a handful of times. The rearrangement joins TRBV3-1 to TRBJ2-1, with 11 positions matching TRBD2. Germline assignment: CDR1 LGHDT and CDR2 YNNKEL (reference sequence). The V segment lost 3 bases and the J segment 2 bases; nucleotides outside the gene matches: 3. The CDR3 totals 16 residues. The CDR3 nucleotides are TGTGCCAGCAGCCAGCTAGCGGGGGGAGCCTACAATGAGCAGTTCTTC. Its protein is CASSQLAGGAYNEQFF.

In this sample, this clonotype is large. The rearrangement links TRBV7-6 to TRBJ2-2, with 11 bases that match TRBD2. J lost 4 bases, V lost 5 bases, and 9 bases had no gene match. The CDR3 contains 17 residues. CDR1 SGHVS and CDR2 FNYEAQ come from the germline V gene. Here the CDR3 reads CASSLLLAGVLTGELFF. CDR3 DNA: TGTGCCAGCAGCCTGCTACTAGCGGGGGTCCTCACCGGGGAGCTGTTTTTT.

Sample share makes this clonotype medium-sized (0.01 to 0.1%). V gene TRBV6-2 or TRBV6-3 combines with J gene TRBJ1-2, with D perhaps TRBD1 (5 bases). V dropped 5 bases and J dropped 5 bases, with 12 bases sitting between them. The germline CDR1 and CDR2 sequences are MNHEY and SVGEGT. This CDR3 spans 13 amino acids. CDR3 sequence: CASSLGGTYGYTF. The CDR3 DNA is TGTGCCAGCAGTCTCGGCGGGACGTATGGCTACACCTTC.

The chain couples TRBV6-4 to TRBJ1-4, with 9 bases identical to TRBD1. With V trimmed by 5 bases and J by 10 bases, 8 bases remained unmatched. The CDR3 consists of 14 residues. Looked up from germline, CDR1 is MRHNA and CDR2 is SNTAGT. CDR3 protein: CASSRGQGEAKLFF. CDR3 nucleotides: TGTGCCAGCAGTCGGGGACAGGGAGAGGCAAAACTGTTTTTT.

This clonotype showed up many times. This chain uses TRBV7-3 with TRBJ2-2; no reliable D call. This CDR3 spans 13 amino acids. V lost 8 bases and J 6 bases, leaving 13 bases between the germline ends. CDR1 and CDR2 from the germline V gene are SGHTA and FQGTGA. In DNA form, the CDR3 reads TGTGCCAGCCAAGGCCCGGCCCCCGGGGAGCTGTTTTTT. Its protein is CASQGPAPGELFF.

This chain joins TRBV7-2 and TRBJ2-1; the D gene is possibly TRBD1 (6 bases). Germline V gives CDR1 SGHTA, CDR2 FQGNSA. The CDR3 is 21 amino acids. Trimming removed 5 bases from V and 7 bases from J, with 36 bases in between. CDR3 residues: CASSPPPRVLSARIRGNEQFF. In DNA, the CDR3 is TGTGCCAGCAGCCCACCTCCCCGTGTTCTCTCGGCGCGTATCAGGGGAAATGAGCAGTTCTTC.

In its sample, this clonotype was seen many times. The chain recombines TRBV11-2 with TRBJ2-2; D gene uncertain. CDR3 length equals 14 residues. CDR1 SGHAT and CDR2 FQNNGV come from the germline V gene. Trimming stripped 5 bases from V and 3 bases from J, with 10 bases between. This CDR3 is CASSPRRDTGELFF. Written as DNA, the CDR3 is TGTGCCAGCAGCCCGAGGCGTGACACCGGGGAGCTGTTTTTT. Full variable domain (remainder filled in from reference TRBV11-2 and TRBJ2-2): EAGVAQSPRYKIIEKRQSVAFWCNPISGHATLYWYQQILGQGPKLLIQFQNNGVVDDSQLPKDRFSAERLKGVDSTLKIQPAKLEDSAVYLCASSPRRDTGELFFGEGSRLTVL.

By sample fraction, this clonotype is medium-sized. This chain joins TRBV5-1 and TRBJ2-7; 7 positions match TRBD1. This CDR3 spans 13 amino acids. Germline trimming cut 1 base from V and 3 bases from J; bases unmatched to any gene: 1. From germline, CDR1 is SGHRS and CDR2 YFSETQ. CDR3 DNA: TGCGCCAGCAGCTTGAACAGGGGCTACGAGCAGTACTTC. This translates into CASSLNRGYEQYF.

In this sample, this clonotype turned up many times. J is TRBJ1-3 and V is TRBV5-1; D is unclear. This CDR3 region has 16 residues. From germline, CDR1 is SGHRS and CDR2 YFSETQ. Between the trimmed V and J ends, which lost 0 bases and 0 bases, there was a span of 10 bases. The CDR3 is CASSLAAAISGNTIYF. CDR3 DNA: TGCGCCAGCAGCTTGGCAGCAGCCATCTCTGGAAACACCATATATTTT.

The chain has TRBV7-9 and TRBJ2-3; D is unresolved. CDR1 and CDR2 from the germline V gene are SEHNR and FQNEAQ (reference sequence). CDR3 length: 12 residues. V was pared by 5 bases and J by 3 bases, with 6 bases between. The CDR3 nucleotides are TGTGCCAGCAGCCCGGATACAGATACGCAGTATTTT. Amino acids: CASSPDTDTQYF.

Ten or more counts support this clonotype. This chain joins TRBV27 and TRBJ1-5; D remains ambiguous. The V end lost 0 bases, the J end lost 4 bases, and 10 bases lay between the germline ends. Looked up from germline, CDR1 is MNHEY and CDR2 is SMNVEV (reference sequence). This CDR3 has 15 amino acids. CDR3 loop: CASSLSWQLNQPQHF. CDR3 nucleotide sequence: TGTGCCAGCAGTTTATCGTGGCAGTTAAATCAGCCCCAGCATTTT.

This clonotype was seen repeatedly, ten times or more. In DNA form, the CDR3 reads TGCGCCAGCAGTTTGACAGGGAATCAAGAGACCCAGTACTTC. This sequence encodes CASSLTGNQETQYF. This rearrangement joins TRBV10-2 to TRBJ2-5, with 7 bases aligning to TRBD1. The trim removed 5 bases at V and 2 bases at J, leaving 5 bases unmatched. The CDR3 is 14 residues long. Germline V gene sequence: CDR1 WSHSY, CDR2 SAAADI.

By its share, this clonotype is medium-sized. The chain recombines TRBV18 with TRBJ2-3; D not certain. The germline gives CDR1 KGHSH, CDR2 LQKENI. This CDR3 comprises 12 residues. V lost 5 bases and J lost 0, with 3 bases in between. The CDR3 spells CASSSSTDTQYF. CDR3 DNA: TGTGCCAGCTCATCTAGCACAGATACGCAGTATTTT.

The V call is TRBV4-2, the J call TRBJ1-3; TRBD1 might be the D (5 bases). The CDR3 length is 14 residues. CDR1 is LGHNA, CDR2 YNFKEQ, per germline. V dropped 2 bases and J dropped 8 bases, with 13 bases sitting between them. This CDR3 is CASSQNRGPDTIYF. CDR3 coding DNA: TGTGCCAGCAGCCAAAACCGGGGACCGGACACCATATATTTT.

This clonotype was picked up a small number of times. The chain employs TRBV3-1 and TRBJ2-3; D gene unclear. This CDR3 region has 14 residues. V was clipped by 4 bases and J by 5 bases, with 13 bases between them. Per germline, CDR1 LGHDT and CDR2 YNNKEL (reference sequence). CDR3 in DNA: TGTGCCAGCAGCCCCACGAGTCGCGGAGATACGCAGTATTTT. This sequence encodes CASSPTSRGDTQYF.

The rearrangement joins TRBV5-1 to TRBJ1-6, with TRBD1 matching over 8 bases. Trimming cost V 2 bases and J 8 bases; bases outside gene matches: 9. CDR1 and CDR2 (germline): SGHRS, YFSETQ. The CDR3 is 16 amino acids. Here the CDR3 reads CASSLGQGRRDSPLHF. The DNA for the CDR3 is TGCGCCAGCAGCTTAGGACAGGGTAGGCGAGATTCACCCCTCCACTTT.